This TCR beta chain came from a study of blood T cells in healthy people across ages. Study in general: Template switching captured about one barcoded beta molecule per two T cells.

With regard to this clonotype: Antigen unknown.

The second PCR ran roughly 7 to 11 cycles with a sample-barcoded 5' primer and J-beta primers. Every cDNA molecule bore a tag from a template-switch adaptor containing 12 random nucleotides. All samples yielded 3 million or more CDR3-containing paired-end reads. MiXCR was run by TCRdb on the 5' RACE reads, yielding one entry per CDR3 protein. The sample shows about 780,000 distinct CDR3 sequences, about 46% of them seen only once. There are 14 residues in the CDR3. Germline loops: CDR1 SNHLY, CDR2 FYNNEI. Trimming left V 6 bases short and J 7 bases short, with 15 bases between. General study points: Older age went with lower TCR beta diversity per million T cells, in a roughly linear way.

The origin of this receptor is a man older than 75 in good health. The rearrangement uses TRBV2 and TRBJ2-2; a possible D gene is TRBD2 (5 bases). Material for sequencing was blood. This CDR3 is CASRLDHAGGELFF. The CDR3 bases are TGTGCCAGCAGATTGGACCACGCGGGCGGGGAGCTGTTTTTT.